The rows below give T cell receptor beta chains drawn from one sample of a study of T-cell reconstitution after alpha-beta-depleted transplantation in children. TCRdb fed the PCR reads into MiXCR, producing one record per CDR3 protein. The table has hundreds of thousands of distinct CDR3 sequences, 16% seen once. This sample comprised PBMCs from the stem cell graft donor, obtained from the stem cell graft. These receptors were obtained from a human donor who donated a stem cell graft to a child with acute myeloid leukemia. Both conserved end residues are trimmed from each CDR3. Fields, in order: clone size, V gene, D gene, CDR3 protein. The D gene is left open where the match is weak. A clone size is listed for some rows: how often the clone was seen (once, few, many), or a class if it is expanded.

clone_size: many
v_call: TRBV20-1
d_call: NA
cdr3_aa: RTNRDEDGYT

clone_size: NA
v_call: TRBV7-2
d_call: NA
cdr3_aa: ASSPRGRGTDTQY

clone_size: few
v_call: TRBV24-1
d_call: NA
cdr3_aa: ATSDGPTDTQY

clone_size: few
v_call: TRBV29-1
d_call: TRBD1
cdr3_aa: SAGTDLYEQY

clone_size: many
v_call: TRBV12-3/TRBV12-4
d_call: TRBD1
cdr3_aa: ASKQGRGHTEAF

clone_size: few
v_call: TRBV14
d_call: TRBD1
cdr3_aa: ASSKPGQDMNTEAF

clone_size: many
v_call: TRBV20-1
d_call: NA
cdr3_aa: SASSGGETQY

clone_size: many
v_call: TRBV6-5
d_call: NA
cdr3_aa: ASSYKGRVVEAF

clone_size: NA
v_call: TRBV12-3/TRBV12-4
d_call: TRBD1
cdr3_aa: ASSPRGPVPSSYNEQF

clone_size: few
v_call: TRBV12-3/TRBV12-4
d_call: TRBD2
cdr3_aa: ASSLAPGGLETQY

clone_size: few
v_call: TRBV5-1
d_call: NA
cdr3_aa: ASSQPSTDTQY

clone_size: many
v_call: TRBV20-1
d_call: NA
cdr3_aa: SARDDATSQETQY

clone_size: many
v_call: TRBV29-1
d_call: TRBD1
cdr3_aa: SVVGRGRKYEQY

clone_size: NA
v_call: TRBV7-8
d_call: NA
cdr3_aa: ASSSGSAGEANYGYT

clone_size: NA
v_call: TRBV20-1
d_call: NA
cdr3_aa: SAREVESSNEQF

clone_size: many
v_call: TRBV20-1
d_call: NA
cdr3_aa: SARHHRDPTAYEQY

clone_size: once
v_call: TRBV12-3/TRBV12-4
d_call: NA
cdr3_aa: ASSPRQRSSF

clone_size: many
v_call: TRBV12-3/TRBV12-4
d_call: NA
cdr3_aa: ASSPDTGNTEAF

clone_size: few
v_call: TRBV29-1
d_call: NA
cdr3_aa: SVEEGGGHTNTGELF

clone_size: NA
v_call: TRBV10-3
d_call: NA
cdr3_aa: AISDAGNSQGTEAF

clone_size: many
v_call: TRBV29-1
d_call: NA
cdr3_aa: SVGGVLLQETQY

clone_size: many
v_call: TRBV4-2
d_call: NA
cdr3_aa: ASSQEPNYLRGANTGELF

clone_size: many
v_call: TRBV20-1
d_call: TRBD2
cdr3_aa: SARRSGGAGDTQY

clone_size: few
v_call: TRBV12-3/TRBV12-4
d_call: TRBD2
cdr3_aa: ASRGLASSYNEQF

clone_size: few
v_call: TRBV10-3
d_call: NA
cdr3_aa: AISGGLDSPLH

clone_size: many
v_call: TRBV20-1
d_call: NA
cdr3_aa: SALRGPTNQPQH

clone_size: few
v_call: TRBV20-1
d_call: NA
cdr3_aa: SASAPRREKLF

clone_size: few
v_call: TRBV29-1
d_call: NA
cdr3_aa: SVYLVSSGANVLT

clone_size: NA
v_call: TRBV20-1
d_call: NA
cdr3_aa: SAGRQVGSPEAF